One and the same sample provided the 11 T cell receptor beta chains below, sequenced in a study of blood T cell repertoires in COVID-19. Here immunoSEQ multiplex PCR was the method, and the copy in TCRdb shows in-frame clones only, minus some. There are about 140,000 clones in the sample; around nine tenths occur only once, and more than 4% lies in the top ten. Material for sequencing was peripheral blood. The origin of the receptors is a woman in her forties with acute or convalescent COVID-19.

The chain carries TRBV7-8 and TRBJ1-1; TRBD1 aligns across 9 bases. J gave up 1 base and V 4 bases, and 1 base lay outside the gene matches. The CDR3 is 14 residues long. Germline assignment: CDR1 SGHVS and CDR2 FQNEAQ. The CDR3: CASSWGQGNTEAFF. The CDR3, as DNA: TGTGCCAGCAGCTGGGGACAGGGGAACACTGAAGCTTTCTTT.

The chain recombines TRBV2 with TRBJ2-4, with 14 bases that match TRBD2. Germline trimming cut 6 bases from V and 2 bases from J; bases unmatched to any gene: 12. There are 19 residues in the CDR3. Per germline, CDR1 SNHLY and CDR2 FYNNEI. The CDR3 region is CASSRLGLAGDGTKNIQYF. DNA for the CDR3: TGTGCCAGCAGCCGCCTGGGACTAGCGGGAGACGGGACCAAAAACATTCAGTACTTC.

The chain links TRBV4-2 to TRBJ2-1, with 11 nucleotides matching TRBD2. Germline V gives CDR1 LGHNA, CDR2 YNFKEQ. The CDR3 covers 17 residues. The V gene end was trimmed by 2 bases and the J gene end by 8 bases; junction bases not matched to a gene: 11. The DNA of the CDR3 is TGTGCCAGCAGCCAAAGCGATAGCGGGAGGGGTAAAGATGAGCAGTTCTTC. Protein sequence: CASSQSDSGRGKDEQFF.

Only one count was recorded for this clone. J is TRBJ1-5 and V is TRBV10-3; D ambiguous. The CDR3 runs to 13 residues. Trimming pared 2 bases from V and 6 bases from J, leaving 8 bases between. Germline CDR1 is ENHRY and CDR2 is SYGVKD. The CDR3 region is CAISETRIQPQHF. The DNA for the CDR3 is TGTGCCATCAGTGAGACCAGGATTCAGCCCCAGCATTTT.

About this clone itself: Other DNA variants within this sample encode the same CDR3. J is TRBJ2-7 and V is TRBV5-8; 8 nucleotides align to TRBD1. Per germline, CDR1 SGHTS and CDR2 YDEGEE. The CDR3 has 14 amino acids. V lost 4 bases, J lost 0 bases, and 3 bases stayed unmatched. The DNA of the CDR3 is TGTGCCAGCAGCCCGACAGGGGTCTCCTACGAGCAGTACTTC. It is translated as CASSPTGVSYEQYF.

This clone was recorded only once. The CDR3 region has the DNA TGTGCCAGCAGCTTATCGGCCGGGGAGCTGTTTTTT. As protein: CASSLSAGELFF. This rearrangement joins TRBV7-3 to TRBJ2-2; unclear D gene. The CDR3 extends over 12 amino acids. The V end lost 2 bases, the J end lost 6 bases, and 4 bases lay between the germline ends. The germline CDR1 and CDR2 sequences are SGHTA and FQGTGA.

The chain is built from TRBV7-2 and TRBJ1-1; the D gene is possibly TRBD1 (5 bases). Per germline, CDR1 SGHTA and CDR2 FQGNSA. CDR3 length: 15 residues. Trimming took off 2 bases at V and 1 base at J, with 11 bases between the two ends. The CDR3 region has the DNA TGTGCCAGCAGCTTACCTAATCAGGGGAACACTGAAGCTTTCTTT. This gives the protein CASSLPNQGNTEAFF.

V and J are TRBV18 and TRBJ2-2; TRBD1 might be the D (6 bases). Germline V lookup: CDR1 KGHSH, CDR2 LQKENI. V lost 2 bases and J 3 bases, leaving 10 bases between the germline ends. This CDR3 is 15 amino acids long. Written as DNA, the CDR3 is TGTGCCAGCTCACCATACAGGGTTGACACCGGGGAGCTGTTTTTT. As protein: CASSPYRVDTGELFF.

The chain employs TRBV15 and TRBJ1-5; 10 nucleotides agree with TRBD1. V shed 5 bases, J shed 7 bases, and the junction held 8 bases outside the gene matches. CDR1 and CDR2 (germline): LNHNV, YYDKDF (reference sequence). The CDR3 length is 15 residues. The CDR3 here is CATSLDRGLMQPQHF. CDR3 bases: TGTGCCACCAGCCTAGACAGGGGGCTAATGCAGCCCCAGCATTTT.

J is TRBJ1-1 and V is TRBV6-5; D gene unclear. The CDR3 contains 11 residues. The germline V gene has CDR1 MNHEY and CDR2 SVGAGI. V was shortened by 2 bases and J by 11 bases, with 9 bases between the two germline ends. The CDR3 sequence: CASSYGESAFF. Here the CDR3 DNA reads TGTGCCAGCAGTTACGGGGAGTCGGCTTTCTTT.

In its sample, this clone was seen a few times. The rearrangement joins TRBV28 to TRBJ1-2; a weak D match, TRBD1 (6 bases). Trimming cost V 4 bases and J 8 bases, with 20 bases left between them. The CDR3 runs 15 residues. The germline CDR1 and CDR2 sequences are MDHEN and SYDVKM. CDR3 DNA: TGTGCCAGCAGTTCCCGGACAGCTCCCGGTGTCGGCTACACCTTC. The encoded protein is CASSSRTAPGVGYTF.